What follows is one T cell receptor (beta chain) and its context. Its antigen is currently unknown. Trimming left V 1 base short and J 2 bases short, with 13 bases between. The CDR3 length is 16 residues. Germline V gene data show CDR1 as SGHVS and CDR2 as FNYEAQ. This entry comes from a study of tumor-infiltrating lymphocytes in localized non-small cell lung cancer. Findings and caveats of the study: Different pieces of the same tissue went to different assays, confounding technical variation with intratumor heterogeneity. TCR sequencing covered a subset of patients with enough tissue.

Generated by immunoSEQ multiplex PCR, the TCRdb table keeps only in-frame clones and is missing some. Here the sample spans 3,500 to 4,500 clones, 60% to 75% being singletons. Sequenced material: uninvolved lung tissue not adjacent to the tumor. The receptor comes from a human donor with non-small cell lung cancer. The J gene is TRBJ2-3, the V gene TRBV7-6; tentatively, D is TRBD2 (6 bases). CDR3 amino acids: CASSLETGLSTDTQYF. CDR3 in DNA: TGTGCCAGCAGCTTAGAGACGGGACTTTCCACAGATACGCAGTATTTT.